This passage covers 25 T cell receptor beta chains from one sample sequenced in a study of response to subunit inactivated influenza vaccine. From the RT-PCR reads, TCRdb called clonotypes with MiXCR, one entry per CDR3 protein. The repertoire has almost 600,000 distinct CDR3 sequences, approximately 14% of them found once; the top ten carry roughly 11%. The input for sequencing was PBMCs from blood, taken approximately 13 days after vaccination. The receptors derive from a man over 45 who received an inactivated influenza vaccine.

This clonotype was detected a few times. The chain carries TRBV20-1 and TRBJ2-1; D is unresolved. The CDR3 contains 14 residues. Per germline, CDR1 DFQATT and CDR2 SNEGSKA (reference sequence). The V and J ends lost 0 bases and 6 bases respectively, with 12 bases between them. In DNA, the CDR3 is TGCAGTGCTAGAGATCTTTACGGTCGCAATGAGCAGTTCTTC. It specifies CSARDLYGRNEQFF.

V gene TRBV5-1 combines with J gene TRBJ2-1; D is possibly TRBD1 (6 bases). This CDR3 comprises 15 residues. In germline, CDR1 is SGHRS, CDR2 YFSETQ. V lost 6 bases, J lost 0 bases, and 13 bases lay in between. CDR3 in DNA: TGCGCCAGCACCCAGGGGTCCAGCTCCTACAATGAGCAGTTCTTC. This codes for CASTQGSSSYNEQFF.

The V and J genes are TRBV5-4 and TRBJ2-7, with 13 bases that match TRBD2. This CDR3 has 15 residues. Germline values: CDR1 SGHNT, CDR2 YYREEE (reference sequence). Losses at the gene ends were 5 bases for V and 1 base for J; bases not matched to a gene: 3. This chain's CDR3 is CASRSGLAGSYEQYF. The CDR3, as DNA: TGTGCCAGCAGATCGGGACTAGCGGGGTCCTACGAGCAGTACTTC.

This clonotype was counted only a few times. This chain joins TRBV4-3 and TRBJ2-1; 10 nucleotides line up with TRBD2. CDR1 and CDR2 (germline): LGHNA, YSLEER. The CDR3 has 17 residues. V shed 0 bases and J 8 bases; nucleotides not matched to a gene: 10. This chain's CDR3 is CASSQDNLAGDGYEQFF. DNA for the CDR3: TGCGCCAGCAGCCAAGATAACCTAGCGGGAGATGGGTATGAGCAGTTCTTC.

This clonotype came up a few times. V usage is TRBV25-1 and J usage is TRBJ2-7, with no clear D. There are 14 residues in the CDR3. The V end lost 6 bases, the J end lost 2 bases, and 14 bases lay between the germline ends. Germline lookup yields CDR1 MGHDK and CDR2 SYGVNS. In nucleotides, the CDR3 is TGTGCCAGCAGCGCGACGGACGGAACCTACGAGCAGTACTTC. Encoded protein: CASSATDGTYEQYF.

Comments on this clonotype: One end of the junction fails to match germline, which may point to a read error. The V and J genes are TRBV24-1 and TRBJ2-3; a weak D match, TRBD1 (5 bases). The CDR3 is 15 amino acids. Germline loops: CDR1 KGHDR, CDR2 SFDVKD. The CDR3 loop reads CATSGRQISTDMQYF. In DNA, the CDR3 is TGTGCCACCAGTGGCCGACAGATTAGCACAGATATGCAGTATTTT.

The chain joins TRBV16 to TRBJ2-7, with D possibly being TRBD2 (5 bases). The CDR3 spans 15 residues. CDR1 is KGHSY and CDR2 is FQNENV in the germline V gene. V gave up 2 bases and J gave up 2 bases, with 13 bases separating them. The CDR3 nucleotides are TGTGCCAGCAGCCAAACCGGGAAGGGAACCTACGAGCAGTACTTC. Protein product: CASSQTGKGTYEQYF.

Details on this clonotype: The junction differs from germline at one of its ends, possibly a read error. CDR3 in DNA: TGTGCCTGGAATCGAGCGGGGGGGCCGAGCACAGATACGCTGTATTTT. The encoded protein is CAWNRAGGPSTDTLYF. The chain uses TRBV30 and TRBJ2-3, with TRBD2 matching over 10 bases. The CDR3 has 16 amino acids. Germline assignment: CDR1 GTSNPN and CDR2 SVGIG (reference sequence). Full variable domain (remainder filled in from reference TRBV30 and TRBJ2-3): SQTIHQWPATLVQPVGSPLSLECTVEGTSNPNLYWYRQAAGRGLQLLFYSVGIGQISSEVPQNLSASRPQDRQFILSSKKLLLSDSGFYLCAWNRAGGPSTDTLYFGPGTRLTVL.

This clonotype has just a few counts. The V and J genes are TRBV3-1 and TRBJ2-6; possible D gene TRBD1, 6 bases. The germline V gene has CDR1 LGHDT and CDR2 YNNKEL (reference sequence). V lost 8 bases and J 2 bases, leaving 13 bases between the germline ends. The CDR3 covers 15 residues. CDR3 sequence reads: CASYHTGTGANVLTF. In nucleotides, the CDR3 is TGTGCCAGCTATCACACAGGGACTGGGGCCAACGTCCTGACTTTC.

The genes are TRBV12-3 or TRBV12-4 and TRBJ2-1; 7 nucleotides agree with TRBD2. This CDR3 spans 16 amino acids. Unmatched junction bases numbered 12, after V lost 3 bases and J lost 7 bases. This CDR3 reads CASSLALRGEVNEQFF. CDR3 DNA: TGTGCCAGCAGTTTGGCACTCCGGGGGGAAGTAAATGAGCAGTTCTTC.

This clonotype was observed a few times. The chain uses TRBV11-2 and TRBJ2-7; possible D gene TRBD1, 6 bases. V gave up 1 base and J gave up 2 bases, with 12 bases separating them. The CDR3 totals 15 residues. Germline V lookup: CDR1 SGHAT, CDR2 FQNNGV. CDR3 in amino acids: CASSLAATGPYEQYF. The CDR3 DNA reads TGTGCCAGCAGCTTAGCGGCGACAGGACCCTACGAGCAGTACTTC. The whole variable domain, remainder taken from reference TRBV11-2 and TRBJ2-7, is EAGVAQSPRYKIIEKRQSVAFWCNPISGHATLYWYQQILGQGPKLLIQFQNNGVVDDSQLPKDRFSAERLKGVDSTLKIQPAKLEDSAVYLCASSLAATGPYEQYFGPGTRLTVT.

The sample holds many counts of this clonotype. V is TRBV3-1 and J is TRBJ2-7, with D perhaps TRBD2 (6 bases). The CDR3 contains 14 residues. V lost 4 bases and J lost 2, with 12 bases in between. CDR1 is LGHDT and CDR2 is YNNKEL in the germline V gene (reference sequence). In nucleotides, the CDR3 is TGTGCCAGCAGCCCGAAACCGGGGGCCTACGAGCAGTACTTC. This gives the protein CASSPKPGAYEQYF.

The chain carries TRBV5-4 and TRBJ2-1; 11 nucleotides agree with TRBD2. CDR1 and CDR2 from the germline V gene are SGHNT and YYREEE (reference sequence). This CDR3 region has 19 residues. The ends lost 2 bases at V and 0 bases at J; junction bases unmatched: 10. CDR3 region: CASSFTASGGQSSYNEQFF. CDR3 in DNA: TGTGCCAGCAGCTTCACGGCTAGCGGGGGGCAAAGCTCCTACAATGAGCAGTTCTTC.

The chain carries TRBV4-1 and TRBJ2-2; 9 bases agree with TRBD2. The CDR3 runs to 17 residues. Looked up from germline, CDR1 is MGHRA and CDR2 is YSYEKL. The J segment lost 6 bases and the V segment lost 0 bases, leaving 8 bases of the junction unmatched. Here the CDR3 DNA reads TGCGCCAGCAGCCAAGATAGGCGGGGGGGTTCGGCCGGGGAGCTGTTTTTT. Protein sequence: CASSQDRRGGSAGELFF.

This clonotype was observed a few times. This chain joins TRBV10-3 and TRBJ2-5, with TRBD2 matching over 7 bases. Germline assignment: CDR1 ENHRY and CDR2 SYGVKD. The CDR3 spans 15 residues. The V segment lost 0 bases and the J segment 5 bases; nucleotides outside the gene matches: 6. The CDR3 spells CAISESGGRSETQYF. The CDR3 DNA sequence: TGTGCCATCAGTGAGTCGGGCGGGAGAAGCGAGACCCAGTACTTC.

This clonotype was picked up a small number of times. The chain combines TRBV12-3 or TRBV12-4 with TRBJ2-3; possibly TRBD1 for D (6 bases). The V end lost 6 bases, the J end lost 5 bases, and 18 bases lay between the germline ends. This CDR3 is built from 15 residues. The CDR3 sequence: CASRPKGGSRDTQYF. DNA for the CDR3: TGTGCCAGCAGGCCCAAAGGGGGATCGAGAGATACGCAGTATTTT.

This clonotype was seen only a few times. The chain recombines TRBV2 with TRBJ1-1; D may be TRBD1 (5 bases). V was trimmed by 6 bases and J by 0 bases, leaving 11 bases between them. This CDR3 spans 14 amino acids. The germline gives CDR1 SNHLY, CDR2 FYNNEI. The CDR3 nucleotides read TGTGCCAGCAGAGATGGACACTTGAACACTGAAGCTTTCTTT. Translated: CASRDGHLNTEAFF.

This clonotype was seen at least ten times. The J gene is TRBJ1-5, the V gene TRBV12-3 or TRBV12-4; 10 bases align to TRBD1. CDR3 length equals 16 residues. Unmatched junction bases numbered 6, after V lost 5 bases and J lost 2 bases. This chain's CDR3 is CASSPPGQGGNQPQHF. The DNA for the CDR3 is TGTGCCAGCAGTCCCCCCGGACAGGGGGGCAATCAGCCCCAGCATTTT.

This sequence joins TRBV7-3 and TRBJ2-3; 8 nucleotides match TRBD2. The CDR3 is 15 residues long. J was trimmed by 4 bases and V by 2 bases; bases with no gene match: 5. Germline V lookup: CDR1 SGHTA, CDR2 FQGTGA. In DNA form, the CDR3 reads TGTGCCAGCAGCTTATGGGGCGGGAGGTCAGATACGCAGTATTTT. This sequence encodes CASSLWGGRSDTQYF.

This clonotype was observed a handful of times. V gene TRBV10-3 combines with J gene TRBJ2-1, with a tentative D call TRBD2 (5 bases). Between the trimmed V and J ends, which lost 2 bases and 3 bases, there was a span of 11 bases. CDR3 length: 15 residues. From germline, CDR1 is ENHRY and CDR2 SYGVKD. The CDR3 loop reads CAISEGLTLYNEQFF. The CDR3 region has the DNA TGTGCCATCAGTGAGGGACTGACCCTCTACAATGAGCAGTTCTTC.

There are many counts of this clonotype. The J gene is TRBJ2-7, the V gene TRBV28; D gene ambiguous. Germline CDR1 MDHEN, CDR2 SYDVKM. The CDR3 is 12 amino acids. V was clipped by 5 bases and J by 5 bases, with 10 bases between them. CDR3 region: CASSPPMNEQYF. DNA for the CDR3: TGTGCCAGCAGTCCACCGATGAACGAGCAGTACTTC. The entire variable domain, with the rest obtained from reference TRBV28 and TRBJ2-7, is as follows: DVKVTQSSRYLVKRTGEKVFLECVQDMDHENMFWYRQDPGLGLRLIYFSYDVKMKEKGDIPEGYSVSREKKERFSLILESASTNQTSMYLCASSPPMNEQYFGPGTRLTVT.

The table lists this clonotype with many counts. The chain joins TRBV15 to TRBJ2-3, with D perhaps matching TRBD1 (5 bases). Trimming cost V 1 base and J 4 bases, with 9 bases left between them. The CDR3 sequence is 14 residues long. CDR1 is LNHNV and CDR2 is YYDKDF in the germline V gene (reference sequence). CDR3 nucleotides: TGTGCCACCAGCAGAGGGGGCGTAGCAGATACGCAGTATTTT. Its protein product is CATSRGGVADTQYF.

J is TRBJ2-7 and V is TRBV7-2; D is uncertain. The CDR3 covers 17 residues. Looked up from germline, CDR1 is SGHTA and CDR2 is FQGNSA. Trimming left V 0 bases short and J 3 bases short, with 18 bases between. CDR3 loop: CASSLAMNAKLGYEQYF. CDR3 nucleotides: TGTGCCAGCAGCTTAGCGATGAACGCCAAGTTGGGCTACGAGCAGTACTTC.

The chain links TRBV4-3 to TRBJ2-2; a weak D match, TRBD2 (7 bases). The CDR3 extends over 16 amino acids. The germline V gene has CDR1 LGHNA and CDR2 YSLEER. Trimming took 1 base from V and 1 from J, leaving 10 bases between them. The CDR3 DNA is TGCGCCAGCAGCCAAGCGGGGGGCTGGAACACCGGGGAGCTGTTTTTT. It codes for CASSQAGGWNTGELFF.

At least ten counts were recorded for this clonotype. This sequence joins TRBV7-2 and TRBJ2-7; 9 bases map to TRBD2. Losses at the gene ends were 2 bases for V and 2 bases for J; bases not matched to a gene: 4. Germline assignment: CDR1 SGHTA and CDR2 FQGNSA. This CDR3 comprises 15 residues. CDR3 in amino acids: CASSLSSGGTYEQYF. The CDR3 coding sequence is TGTGCCAGCAGCTTAAGTAGCGGGGGAACCTACGAGCAGTACTTC.